The 30 T cell receptor beta chains below all came from one sample that was sequenced in a study of blood T cell repertoires in COVID-19 (dated by TCRdb to 2020 to 2022). Library preparation employed the immunoSEQ multiplex PCR assay. What TCRdb holds here is the immuneACCESS table cut down to in-frame rearrangements. Part of the clones is not present; checked against another copy, under half of the missing clones reflect an unresolved V gene, and the others are unexplained. The sample table contains 200,000 to 250,000 clones; only one count was recorded for more than 70% of them. 2.5% to 3.5% of the sample belongs to the ten largest clones. Source material: peripheral blood. The receptors were gathered from a woman in her fifties or sixties with acute or convalescent COVID-19.

The chain recombines TRBV15 with TRBJ2-2; D perhaps matches TRBD2 (6 bases). This CDR3 is built from 15 residues. Trimming left V 0 bases short and J 6 bases short, with 11 bases between. Germline CDR1 reads LNHNV; CDR2 reads YYDKDF (reference sequence). The CDR3 DNA sequence: TGTGCCACCAGCAGAGATCGGTGGGGGGCCGGGGAGCTGTTTTTT. The encoded protein is CATSRDRWGAGELFF.

The J gene is TRBJ2-1, the V gene TRBV9; TRBD2 might be the D (7 bases). The V gene's germline CDR1 is SGDLS and CDR2 YYNGEE. The germline V and J ends were trimmed by 3 bases and 5 bases, with 15 bases remaining between them. The CDR3 is made up of 15 amino acids. DNA for the CDR3: TGTGCCAGCAGCGGGACAGCGGGAAGCCACAATGAGCAGTTCTTC. Translating it yields CASSGTAGSHNEQFF.

The chain recombines TRBV12-5 with TRBJ2-1, with TRBD1 identical over 9 bases. The germline V gene has CDR1 LGHNT and CDR2 FRNRAP. The CDR3 length is 17 residues. After removal of 2 bases from V and 4 bases from J, the junction contained 9 bases not matched to a gene. Here the CDR3 DNA reads TGTGCTAGTGGTTTGTCTCCGGGACAGGGACTATACAATGAGCAGTTCTTC. Protein: CASGLSPGQGLYNEQFF.

The V gene is TRBV19, the J gene TRBJ2-4, with D tentatively TRBD2 (6 bases). V was shortened by 5 bases and J by 0 bases, with 11 bases between the two germline ends. The germline V gene encodes CDR1 LNHDA and CDR2 SQIVND (reference sequence). There are 15 residues in the CDR3. The CDR3: CASSWGDGAKNIQYF. Here the CDR3 DNA reads TGTGCCAGTAGTTGGGGGGACGGAGCCAAAAACATTCAGTACTTC.

The chain recombines TRBV30 with TRBJ1-5; 10 bases match TRBD1. Germline values: CDR1 GTSNPN, CDR2 SVGIG (reference sequence). CDR3 length: 14 residues. Trimming at V came to 0 bases and at J to 4 bases, leaving 0 bases not matched to a gene. In DNA, the CDR3 is TGTGCCTGGAGTGTGGGACAGGGGAATCAGCCCCAGCATTTT. Translated, it gives CAWSVGQGNQPQHF.

The rearrangement uses TRBV18 and TRBJ2-7; unclear D gene. Trimming pared 2 bases from V and 0 bases from J, leaving 8 bases between. Germline-derived CDR1 and CDR2 are KGHSH and LQKENI. There are 14 residues in the CDR3. Written as DNA, the CDR3 is TGTGCCAGCTCACCAACGACATCCTCCTACGAGCAGTACTTC. Translation gives CASSPTTSSYEQYF.

V and J are TRBV2 and TRBJ2-3; weak D call: TRBD2 (6 bases). The CDR3 has 18 residues. Trimming left V 5 bases short and J 0 bases short, with 21 bases between. Germline CDR1 reads SNHLY; CDR2 reads FYNNEI. The CDR3 spells CASSRRQISSASTDTQYF. CDR3 sequence (DNA): TGTGCCAGCAGTCGACGCCAGATCTCTAGCGCTAGCACAGATACGCAGTATTTT.

This rearrangement joins TRBV28 to TRBJ2-5; the match to TRBD2 covers 8 bases. The CDR3 consists of 17 residues. Germline CDR1 and CDR2: MDHEN and SYDVKM. Trimming cost V 6 bases and J 5 bases; bases outside gene matches: 17. CDR3 protein: CASRKGWSGSVRETQYF. CDR3 nucleotide sequence: TGTGCCAGCAGAAAAGGTTGGAGCGGGAGCGTCCGGGAGACCCAGTACTTC.

The rearrangement links TRBV28 to TRBJ2-1; 13 bases are a match to TRBD2. V trimming: 3 bases; J trimming: 4 bases; junction bases outside the gene matches: 12. In germline, CDR1 is MDHEN, CDR2 SYDVKM. The CDR3 extends over 19 amino acids. The DNA of the CDR3 is TGTGCCAGCAGTTTTGGGCCCACTAGCGGGAGGGCCAAATACAATGAGCAGTTCTTC. This gives the protein CASSFGPTSGRAKYNEQFF.

The chain joins TRBV5-1 to TRBJ1-1; D might be TRBD1 (5 bases). The length of the CDR3 is 15 residues. Per the germline V gene, CDR1 is SGHRS and CDR2 is YFSETQ. V was trimmed by 7 bases and J by 0 bases, leaving 16 bases between them. Here the CDR3 DNA reads TGCGCCAGCGGGGAGGGTGGGACGGTGAACACTGAAGCTTTCTTT. The encoded protein is CASGEGGTVNTEAFF.

The chain employs TRBV7-8 and TRBJ1-2; TRBD1 might be the D (5 bases). The CDR3 runs to 14 residues. Germline CDR1 SGHVS, CDR2 FQNEAQ. Trimming removed 3 bases at V and 5 bases at J, with 13 bases between. CDR3 sequence: CASSFLGQGYGYTF. The CDR3 DNA reads TGTGCCAGCAGCTTTCTGGGGCAAGGGTATGGCTACACCTTC.

The CDR3 is CASSPRLESYEQYF. The CDR3 DNA reads TGTGCCAGCAGCCCACGGTTAGAATCCTACGAGCAGTACTTC. The rearrangement joins TRBV9 to TRBJ2-7; unclear D gene. This CDR3 is 14 amino acids long. In germline, CDR1 is SGDLS, CDR2 YYNGEE. V lost 4 bases and J lost 1, with 12 bases in between.

The table lists this clone with a count of one. J is TRBJ1-2 and V is TRBV3-1 (or the pseudogene TRBV3-2), with unresolved D. The germline CDR1 and CDR2 sequences are LGHDT and YNNKEL (reference sequence). The V and J ends lost 4 bases and 2 bases respectively, with 17 bases between them. The CDR3 is 16 residues long. CDR3 sequence: CASSPLEKGPNYGYTF. The DNA of the CDR3 is TGTGCCAGCAGCCCCCTAGAGAAAGGTCCCAACTATGGCTACACCTTC.

The V call is TRBV11-3, the J call TRBJ2-2; the D is unclear. Deletions cut 2 bases from V and 2 bases from J, with 9 bases between. The CDR3 extends over 15 amino acids. The germline CDR1 and CDR2 sequences are SGHNT and YENEEA. CDR3 amino acids: CASSLYPGNTGELFF. CDR3 sequence (DNA): TGTGCCAGCAGCTTATATCCGGGTAACACCGGGGAGCTGTTTTTT.

The chain is built from TRBV7-3 and TRBJ1-2; 7 bases are a match to TRBD1. The CDR3 runs 17 residues. Germline CDR1 reads SGHTA; CDR2 reads FQGTGA. V dropped 5 bases and J dropped 8; count of bases not matched to a gene: 20. Here the CDR3 reads CASSHQGDTQIVYGYTF. The CDR3 bases are TGTGCCAGCAGCCACCAGGGGGACACCCAAATTGTCTACGGCTACACCTTC. The full variable domain, in which reference TRBV7-3 and TRBJ1-2 provide the parts outside the CDR3, is GAGVSQTPSNKVTEKGKYVELRCDPISGHTALYWYRQSLGQGPEFLIYFQGTGAADDSGLPNDRFFAVRPEGSVSTLKIQRTERGDSAVYLCASSHQGDTQIVYGYTFGSGTRLTVV.

In this sample, this clone turned up a few times. The chain employs TRBV30 and TRBJ1-6; TRBD1 is a possible D gene (6 bases). V lost 4 bases and J lost 9, with 13 bases in between. Germline CDR1 is GTSNPN and CDR2 is SVGIG (reference sequence). The length of the CDR3 is 13 residues. The CDR3 is CAWTQGRGSPLHF. CDR3 sequence (DNA): TGTGCCTGGACACAGGGACGCGGTTCACCCCTCCACTTT.

J is TRBJ2-1 and V is TRBV5-1, with D maybe TRBD1 (6 bases). The CDR3 consists of 16 residues. V gave up 0 bases and J gave up 3 bases, with 13 bases separating them. The germline CDR1 and CDR2 sequences are SGHRS and YFSETQ. CDR3 region: CASSLVLGGSYNEQFF. The CDR3 region has the DNA TGCGCCAGCAGCTTGGTGCTAGGGGGAAGCTACAATGAGCAGTTCTTC. Supplemented by reference TRBV5-1 and TRBJ2-1, the full variable domain reads KAGVTQTPRYLIKTRGQQVTLSCSPISGHRSVSWYQQTPGQGLQFLFEYFSETQRNKGNFPGRFSGRQFSNSRSEMNVSTLELGDSALYLCASSLVLGGSYNEQFFGPGTRLTVL.

This chain links TRBV4-1 with TRBJ1-5; TRBD1 is a possible D gene (6 bases). Germline V gene data show CDR1 as MGHRA and CDR2 as YSYEKL. The CDR3 has 14 amino acids. With 1 base removed from V and 6 bases from J, the gap between germline ends came to 10 bases. CDR3 loop: CASSQVGGGQPQHF. In DNA, the CDR3 is TGCGCCAGCAGCCAAGTAGGGGGTGGTCAGCCCCAGCATTTT.

The CDR3 protein is CSVAALFSHEQFF. CDR3 bases: TGCAGCGTTGCTGCGCTATTCTCCCATGAGCAGTTCTTC. The rearrangement uses TRBV29-1 and TRBJ2-1; D unresolved. The germline V gene has CDR1 SQVTM and CDR2 ANQGSEA. The germline V and J ends were trimmed by 4 bases and 8 bases, with 15 bases remaining between them. The CDR3 is 13 amino acids.

The chain links TRBV24-1 to TRBJ2-2; 12 bases align to TRBD2. The V gene end was trimmed by 2 bases and the J gene end by 6 bases; junction bases not matched to a gene: 3. Germline CDR1 and CDR2: KGHDR and SFDVKD. This CDR3 is 16 amino acids long. The CDR3 loop is CATSDSSGRASGELFF. The CDR3, as DNA: TGTGCCACCAGTGATTCTAGCGGGAGGGCGTCCGGGGAGCTGTTTTTT.

This chain links TRBV7-2 with TRBJ1-6; D not certain. Germline lookup yields CDR1 SGHTA and CDR2 FQGNSA. V was trimmed by 2 bases and J by 7 bases, leaving 9 bases between them. This CDR3 spans 14 amino acids. The CDR3 loop is CASSLIAGNSPLHF. CDR3 DNA sequence: TGTGCCAGCAGCTTAATCGCCGGGAATTCACCCCTCCACTTT.

This clone was seen a single time. The chain employs TRBV5-4 and TRBJ1-1; D not certain. V lost 1 base, J lost 2 bases, and 9 bases lay in between. CDR3 length: 14 residues. Looked up from germline, CDR1 is SGHNT and CDR2 is YYREEE (reference sequence). The CDR3 here is CASSLTAINTEAFF. CDR3 bases: TGTGCCAGCAGCTTGACAGCTATTAACACTGAAGCTTTCTTT.

As DNA, the CDR3 is TGTGCCAGCAGCCGGGTGCCTGGGACTAGCGGGAATTACAATGAGCAGTTCTTC. This sequence encodes CASSRVPGTSGNYNEQFF. The chain employs TRBV3-1 (or the pseudogene TRBV3-2) and TRBJ2-1; TRBD2 matches at 13 bases. This CDR3 is 18 amino acids long. Germline trimming cut 4 bases from V and 4 bases from J; bases unmatched to any gene: 10. The germline V gene has CDR1 LGHDT and CDR2 YNNKEL (reference sequence).

The rearrangement joins TRBV4-1 to TRBJ2-7; 9 nucleotides line up with TRBD2. CDR1 is MGHRA and CDR2 is YSYEKL in the germline V gene. This CDR3 contains 17 residues. J was trimmed by 3 bases and V by 1 base; bases with no gene match: 10. CDR3: CASSQVADLAGNYEQYF. The CDR3 coding sequence is TGCGCCAGCAGCCAAGTAGCTGATCTAGCGGGAAACTACGAGCAGTACTTC.

V is TRBV19 and J is TRBJ2-1; 10 bases map to TRBD2. The V segment lost 4 bases and the J segment 6 bases; nucleotides outside the gene matches: 24. Germline values: CDR1 LNHDA, CDR2 SQIVND (reference sequence). This CDR3 spans 21 amino acids. The CDR3 nucleotides read TGTGCCAGTAGTAGGACGCCGGAAGGGAGACTAGCGGGTCCGGGGGCCAATGAGCAGTTCTTC. Residues: CASSRTPEGRLAGPGANEQFF.

V gene TRBV2 combines with J gene TRBJ1-4, with 7 positions matching TRBD1. This CDR3 is built from 14 residues. Germline V gene data show CDR1 as SNHLY and CDR2 as FYNNEI. V lost 5 bases, J lost 7 bases, and 7 bases stayed unmatched. CDR3 sequence (DNA): TGTGCCAGCAGTCAGGGGGATTCTGGTGAAAAACTGTTTTTT. Translated: CASSQGDSGEKLFF.

The chain uses TRBV15 and TRBJ1-2; 7 bases are a match to TRBD1. CDR3 length: 19 residues. Germline trimming cut 1 base from V and 4 bases from J; bases unmatched to any gene: 18. CDR1 LNHNV and CDR2 YYDKDF come from the germline V gene (reference sequence). CDR3 in DNA: TGTGCCACCAGCAGAGGGCCCGTAGGTCGGACAGGAACCCTCTATGGCTACACCTTC. This sequence encodes CATSRGPVGRTGTLYGYTF.

The chain recombines TRBV6-5 with TRBJ1-2; 8 nucleotides agree with TRBD1. The germline CDR1 and CDR2 sequences are MNHEY and SVGAGI. With V trimmed by 5 bases and J by 7 bases, 12 bases remained unmatched. This CDR3 has 15 residues. The CDR3 is CASSPQAAGGFGYTF. The CDR3 DNA is TGTGCCAGCAGTCCCCAGGCAGCAGGGGGCTTTGGCTACACCTTC.

The V call is TRBV5-4, the J call TRBJ2-1; D call uncertain. Germline V CDR1 and CDR2: SGHNT, YYREEE (reference sequence). V gave up 1 base and J gave up 1 base, with 9 bases separating them. The CDR3 spans 15 residues. The DNA of the CDR3 is TGTGCCAGCAGCTTGCGAACTTATTCCTACAATGAGCAGTTCTTC. Residues: CASSLRTYSYNEQFF. Looking up the rest from reference TRBV5-4 and TRBJ2-1 gives the full variable domain: ETGVTQSPTHLIKTRGQQVTLRCSSQSGHNTVSWYQQALGQGPQFIFQYYREEENGRGNFPPRFSGLQFPNYSSELNVNALELDDSALYLCASSLRTYSYNEQFFGPGTRLTVL.

CDR3 amino acids: CASSAGTVYGYTF. In DNA form, the CDR3 reads TGCGCCAGCAGCGCCGGGACAGTCTATGGCTACACCTTC. This chain uses TRBV5-1 with TRBJ1-2, with 7 bases identical to TRBD1. The CDR3 has 13 amino acids. Germline trimming cut 4 bases from V and 4 bases from J; bases unmatched to any gene: 4. CDR1 is SGHRS and CDR2 is YFSETQ in the germline V gene.